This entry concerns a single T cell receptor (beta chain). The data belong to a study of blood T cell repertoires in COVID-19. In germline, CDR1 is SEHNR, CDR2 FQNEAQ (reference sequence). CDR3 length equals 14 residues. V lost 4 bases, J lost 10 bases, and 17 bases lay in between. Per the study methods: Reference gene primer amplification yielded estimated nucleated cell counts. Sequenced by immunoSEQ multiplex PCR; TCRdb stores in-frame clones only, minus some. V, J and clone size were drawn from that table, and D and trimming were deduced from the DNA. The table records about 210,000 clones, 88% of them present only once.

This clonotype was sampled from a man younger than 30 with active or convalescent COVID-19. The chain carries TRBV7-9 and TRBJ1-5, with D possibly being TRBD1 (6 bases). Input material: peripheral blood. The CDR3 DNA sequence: TGTGCCAGCAGCTCAGACGACAGGTTAGGCCCCCAGCATTTT. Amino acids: CASSSDDRLGPQHF.